This entry lists 21 T cell receptor beta chains sequenced from one sample in a study of cytotoxic CD8 clonotypes in ibrutinib-treated CLL. Sequencing used immunoSEQ multiplex PCR; TCRdb keeps in-frame clones, though not all of them. The sample lists around 310,000 clones; 70% to 80% were seen once. This material consisted of PBMCs, taken before ibrutinib treatment. The receptors derive from a human donor with chronic lymphocytic leukemia.

The chain has TRBV30 and TRBJ2-3; 7 nucleotides align to TRBD2. Losses at the gene ends were 0 bases for V and 1 base for J; bases not matched to a gene: 13. The germline V gene encodes CDR1 GTSNPN and CDR2 SVGIG (reference sequence). This CDR3 comprises 18 residues. CDR3 protein: CAWSVRASGRLGTDTQYF. The DNA for the CDR3 is TGTGCCTGGAGTGTACGGGCTAGCGGCCGCCTGGGCACAGATACGCAGTATTTT.

The genes are TRBV15 and TRBJ1-5, with D unresolved. The CDR3 totals 15 residues. The V end lost 1 base, the J end lost 5 bases, and 12 bases lay between the germline ends. Germline V CDR1 and CDR2: LNHNV, YYDKDF (reference sequence). For the CDR3, the DNA is TGTGCCACCAGCAGAGGGCTCGGTAGAGATCAGCCCCAGCATTTT. Its translation is CATSRGLGRDQPQHF.

This chain uses TRBV18 with TRBJ2-1, with 7 bases identical to TRBD2. The CDR3 consists of 12 residues. V lost 2 bases to trimming and J lost 10 bases; unmatched junction nucleotides: 2. Germline V lookup: CDR1 KGHSH, CDR2 LQKENI. CDR3 loop: CASSPGRAEQFF. Here the CDR3 DNA reads TGTGCCAGCTCACCAGGGAGGGCGGAGCAGTTCTTC.

The rearrangement links TRBV18 to TRBJ2-3; possibly TRBD1 for D (6 bases). The CDR3 is made up of 16 amino acids. V gave up 2 bases and J gave up 2 bases, with 14 bases separating them. In germline, CDR1 is KGHSH, CDR2 LQKENI. The CDR3 sequence is CASSPLDRKLTDTQYF. The CDR3 DNA is TGTGCCAGCTCACCATTGGACAGAAAACTCACAGATACGCAGTATTTT.

The chain carries TRBV11-3 and TRBJ2-1; D is unresolved. CDR3 length: 15 amino acids. Trimming left V 5 bases short and J 0 bases short, with 11 bases between. Germline values: CDR1 SGHNT, CDR2 YENEEA. CDR3 region: CASSPPRSSYNEQFF. Here the CDR3 DNA reads TGTGCCAGCAGCCCCCCCCGGAGCTCCTACAATGAGCAGTTCTTC.

The chain uses TRBV7-9 and TRBJ2-3, with 8 bases matching TRBD2. Germline V CDR1 and CDR2: SEHNR, FQNEAQ (reference sequence). CDR3 length: 14 residues. V dropped 4 bases and J dropped 9; count of bases not matched to a gene: 9. CDR3 loop: CASSSGLAGSTQYF. Here the CDR3 DNA reads TGTGCCAGCAGCTCCGGGCTAGCGGGTTCCACGCAGTATTTT.

The V call is TRBV4-2, the J call TRBJ2-3; D ambiguous. Germline-derived CDR1 and CDR2 are LGHNA and YNFKEQ. Trimming removed 0 bases from V and 3 bases from J, with 7 bases in between. The CDR3 is made up of 14 amino acids. CDR3 region: CASSQDPATDTQYF. CDR3 DNA sequence: TGTGCCAGCAGCCAAGATCCAGCGACAGATACGCAGTATTTT.

DNA of the CDR3: TGCGCCAGCAACGTAAGGACAGGGAATGGGCTTAACTATGGCTACACCTTC. This codes for CASNVRTGNGLNYGYTF. The rearrangement uses TRBV10-2 and TRBJ1-2; TRBD1 aligns across 8 bases. V dropped 7 bases and J dropped 1; count of bases not matched to a gene: 14. CDR1 and CDR2 (germline): WSHSY, SAAADI. The CDR3 runs 17 residues.

The chain's CDR3 is CASSVQQGSTEAFF. CDR3 nucleotides: TGTGCCAGCAGCGTACAACAGGGTAGCACTGAAGCTTTCTTT. This chain uses TRBV9 with TRBJ1-1; D possibly corresponds to TRBD1 (6 bases). With 1 base removed from V and 4 bases from J, the gap between germline ends came to 11 bases. The CDR3 is made up of 14 amino acids. Looked up from germline, CDR1 is SGDLS and CDR2 is YYNGEE.

J is TRBJ2-7 and V is TRBV7-2, with 8 bases identical to TRBD1. J gave up 6 bases and V 5 bases, and 9 bases lay outside the gene matches. Germline CDR1 is SGHTA and CDR2 is FQGNSA. This CDR3 region has 14 residues. The CDR3 DNA sequence: TGTGCCAGCAGCCCAGGACAGGGAGTCTTCGAGCAGTACTTC. Protein product: CASSPGQGVFEQYF.

The chain is built from TRBV28 and TRBJ2-3; D gene unclear. CDR3 length equals 17 residues. V was cut by 2 bases and J by 6 bases, with 21 bases left in between. CDR1 and CDR2 (germline): MDHEN, SYDVKM. The CDR3 sequence is CASSLTGALELLDTQYF. DNA for the CDR3: TGTGCCAGCAGTTTAACTGGTGCGCTAGAACTACTGGATACGCAGTATTTT.

The gene calls are TRBV5-1 and TRBJ2-5; TRBD1 matches at 8 bases. With V trimmed by 0 bases and J by 7 bases, 8 bases remained unmatched. Germline assignment: CDR1 SGHRS and CDR2 YFSETQ. This CDR3 is built from 15 residues. The CDR3 coding sequence is TGCGCCAGCAGCTTGGCCTCGGGGACAGGTGGGACCCAGTACTTC. This translates into CASSLASGTGGTQYF.

The rearrangement joins TRBV7-2 to TRBJ2-7; TRBD1 matches 10 bases. CDR1 SGHTA and CDR2 FQGNSA come from the germline V gene. The junction had 6 bases not matched to a gene; V was cut back by 5 bases and J by 2 bases. This CDR3 has 15 amino acids. CDR3 coding DNA: TGTGCCAGCAGCGCGGACAGGGGGGATACCTACGAGCAGTACTTC. Its protein product is CASSADRGDTYEQYF.

A remark on this clone: The junction differs from germline at one of its ends, possibly a read error. This sequence joins TRBV10-1 and TRBJ2-1, with 9 bases aligning to TRBD2. There are 16 residues in the CDR3. Per germline, CDR1 WNHNN and CDR2 SYGVQD (reference sequence). This chain's CDR3 is CASSESSARPSGIRIF. CDR3 nucleotide sequence: TGCGCCAGCAGTGAGTCGTCGGCTCGACCTAGCGGGATCCGGATCTTC.

Only one count was recorded for this clone. This chain uses TRBV28 with TRBJ2-7; 9 positions match TRBD1. Germline lookup yields CDR1 MDHEN and CDR2 SYDVKM. The CDR3 consists of 15 residues. With 4 bases clipped from V and 2 bases from J, the junction kept 6 bases outside the gene matches. The CDR3 bases are TGTGCCAGCAGTTCCCGGGACAGGGTGACCTACGAGCAGTACTTC. Its protein product is CASSSRDRVTYEQYF.

This clone appeared once. This sequence joins TRBV7-2 and TRBJ2-7; D possibly corresponds to TRBD1 (5 bases). V was cut by 5 bases and J by 0 bases, with 23 bases left in between. The CDR3 length is 18 residues. The germline gives CDR1 SGHTA, CDR2 FQGNSA. The DNA for the CDR3 is TGTGCCAGCAGCACCAGGGCGAACATTTACCTTAGCTCCTACGAGCAGTACTTC. Translating it yields CASSTRANIYLSSYEQYF.

This clone was picked up a small number of times. The chain is built from TRBV28 and TRBJ1-2; D gene ambiguous. V was pared by 2 bases and J by 9 bases, with 10 bases between. Germline V gene lookup returns CDR1 MDHEN and CDR2 SYDVKM. The CDR3 covers 12 residues. The CDR3 sequence: CASSLRTSSYTF. The CDR3 DNA reads as TGTGCCAGCAGTTTACGTACTTCCAGCTACACCTTC.

V gene TRBV29-1 combines with J gene TRBJ2-1; 9 nucleotides agree with TRBD1. The CDR3 length is 14 residues. In germline, CDR1 is SQVTM, CDR2 ANQGSEA. V was pared by 6 bases and J by 2 bases, with 5 bases of the junction left unmatched. In nucleotides, the CDR3 is TGCAGCGTGCGACAGGGGGGCGCCTACAATGAGCAGTTCTTC. Residues: CSVRQGGAYNEQFF.

The chain employs TRBV27 and TRBJ2-6; D gene ambiguous. Germline CDR1 reads MNHEY; CDR2 reads SMNVEV (reference sequence). This CDR3 has 15 residues. V dropped 5 bases and J dropped 1 base, with 9 bases sitting between them. The CDR3 DNA is TGTGCCAGCAGTATGATGCTATCTGGGGCCAACGTCCTGACTTTC. It codes for CASSMMLSGANVLTF.

This chain joins TRBV5-5 and TRBJ2-7; 8 nucleotides align to TRBD1. Germline V gives CDR1 SGHKS, CDR2 YYEKEE (reference sequence). V lost 4 bases, J lost 4 bases, and 7 bases stayed unmatched. This CDR3 spans 14 amino acids. CDR3 sequence (DNA): TGTGCCAGCAGCCTAGGACAGGGAGGTTACGAGCAGTACTTC. As protein: CASSLGQGGYEQYF.

The V call is TRBV5-3, the J call TRBJ2-3, with 8 bases that match TRBD1. TRBV5-3 is given ORF status, its function remaining uncertain. Germline trimming cut 6 bases from V and 3 bases from J; bases unmatched to any gene: 9. The CDR3 covers 15 residues. The CDR3 DNA reads TGTGCCAGAACCCCTGACAGGGGTGGGACAGATACGCAGTATTTT. The encoded protein is CARTPDRGGTDTQYF.